The sequence of this T cell receptor beta chain was determined in a study of regulatory T cells in long-lasting Graves disease. CDR3 length equals 13 residues. CDR1 SEHNR and CDR2 FQNEAQ come from the germline V gene (reference sequence). The V and J ends lost 7 bases and 6 bases respectively, with 12 bases between them. Specified time point: newly diagnosed GD, antithyroid drugs for less than 3 months. The TCR library was prepared using RNA isolated from PBMCs. For TCR beta, libraries came from iRepertoire HTBI primers and Arm-PCR of CDR3 regions. TCRdb called the multiplex PCR reads again in MiXCR, with one record for every CDR3 protein. This sample has under 700,000 distinct CDR3 sequences, with 15% to 20% found just once. The sample also formed part of further work on T cells in Graves' hyperthyroidism and ophthalmopathy. According to that study: The diagnostic basis comprised clinical symptoms, serum thyroxine and TRAb, thyroid ultrasound and orbital computed tomography. Patients with ophthalmopathy were separated from those with stable hyperthyroidism by a 13 V-J model.

The chain uses TRBV7-9 and TRBJ2-2; unclear D gene. The sequencing here drew on peripheral blood mononuclear cells (PBMCs), taken at new diagnosis, from a patient treated with antithyroid drugs. This receptor was obtained from a woman in her forties or fifties with Graves disease. The CDR3 here is CASKLARPGELFF. CDR3 nucleotides: TGTGCCAGCAAACTGGCGAGGCCCGGGGAGCTGTTTTTT.